One and the same sample provided the 9 T cell receptor beta chains below, sequenced in a study of identifying expanded T cells in peripheral blood. The data were produced by immunoSEQ multiplex PCR, yet TCRdb's version contains in-frame clones alone and is incomplete. There are more than 55,000 clones in the sample; 70% to 90% occur only once, and around 4.8% lies in the top ten. Sequencing was done on a sample of blood. The receptors shown here come from a person between 18 and 69 years old in good health.

The chain combines TRBV30 with TRBJ1-3; the match to TRBD1 covers 11 bases. The CDR3 runs 15 residues. V lost 2 bases to trimming and J lost 2 bases; unmatched junction nucleotides: 2. CDR1 is GTSNPN and CDR2 is SVGIG in the germline V gene (reference sequence). The CDR3 loop is CAWSKDRGPGNTIYF. CDR3 DNA: TGTGCCTGGAGTAAGGACAGGGGGCCTGGAAACACCATATATTTT.

The gene calls are TRBV5-6 and TRBJ2-7; either TRBD1 or TRBD2 may fit D (5 bases each). The V and J ends lost 0 bases and 6 bases respectively, with 13 bases between them. The CDR3 has 14 residues. Germline V gene data show CDR1 as SGHDT and CDR2 as YYEEEE. The CDR3 loop reads CASSLGTGRGEQYF. In DNA, the CDR3 is TGTGCCAGCAGCTTGGGCACGGGGCGAGGCGAGCAGTACTTC. The full variable domain, its missing parts supplied by reference TRBV5-6 and TRBJ2-7, is DAGVTQSPTHLIKTRGQQVTLRCSPKSGHDTVSWYQQALGQGPQFIFQYYEEEERQRGNFPDRFSGHQFPNYSSELNVNALLLGDSALYLCASSLGTGRGEQYFGPGTRLTVT.

The J gene is TRBJ2-1, the V gene TRBV7-9; D is perhaps TRBD1 (5 bases). The V end was cut by 1 base, the J end by 3 bases, with 7 bases between. CDR1 SEHNR and CDR2 FQNEAQ come from the germline V gene (reference sequence). The CDR3 length is 14 residues. The CDR3, as DNA: TGTGCCAGCAGCTTAGTGGACAACTACAATGAGCAGTTCTTC. As protein: CASSLVDNYNEQFF.

The J gene is TRBJ2-7, the V gene TRBV7-6; 9 nucleotides align to TRBD1. There are 14 residues in the CDR3. Per the germline V gene, CDR1 is SGHVS and CDR2 is FNYEAQ. Germline trimming cut 5 bases from V and 3 bases from J; bases unmatched to any gene: 5. CDR3 DNA: TGTGCCAGCAGCGCGCGACAGGGGGGCTACGAGCAGTACTTC. This sequence encodes CASSARQGGYEQYF.

CDR3 nucleotide sequence: TGCAGAGGGACTGGGGCCAACGTCCTGACTTTC. The encoded protein is CRGTGANVLTF. V gene TRBV23-1 combines with J gene TRBJ2-6; maybe TRBD2 (5 bases). TRBV23-1 is identified as an open reading frame with a role that is uncertain. The CDR3 contains 11 residues.

The rearrangement links TRBV10-3 to TRBJ1-3; D ambiguous. This CDR3 region has 17 residues. Per germline, CDR1 ENHRY and CDR2 SYGVKD. V shed 0 bases and J shed 4 bases, with 16 bases lying between them. The CDR3 loop is CAISESLLAIGGNTIYF. CDR3 in DNA: TGTGCCATCAGTGAGTCCCTTTTGGCTATAGGAGGAAACACCATATATTTT.

The CDR3 is CASSPSGLYYNEQFF. CDR3 DNA sequence: TGTGCCAGTAGTCCCTCGGGACTATACTACAATGAGCAGTTCTTC. The chain carries TRBV19 and TRBJ2-1; 7 bases agree with TRBD2. CDR1 and CDR2 from the germline V gene are LNHDA and SQIVND (reference sequence). The CDR3 spans 15 residues. The J segment lost 3 bases and the V segment lost 5 bases, leaving 7 bases of the junction unmatched. Combining the CDR3 with reference TRBV19 and TRBJ2-1 gives the whole variable domain DGGITQSPKYLFRKEGQNVTLSCEQNLNHDAMYWYRQDPGQGLRLIYYSQIVNDFQKGDIAEGYSVSREKKESFPLTVTSAQKNPTAFYLCASSPSGLYYNEQFFGPGTRLTVL.

The V and J genes are TRBV11-2 and TRBJ2-2; 12 bases line up with TRBD2. Germline V gives CDR1 SGHAT, CDR2 FQNNGV. Trimming at V came to 5 bases and at J to 4 bases, leaving 8 bases not matched to a gene. This CDR3 comprises 17 residues. The CDR3 here is CASSLVTSGRFTGELFF. CDR3 DNA: TGTGCCAGCAGCCTTGTGACTAGCGGGAGATTCACCGGGGAGCTGTTTTTT.

The genes are TRBV5-1 and TRBJ2-7; D gene uncertain. The CDR3 is 15 amino acids. Per germline, CDR1 SGHRS and CDR2 YFSETQ. Trimming cost V 2 bases and J 0 bases, with 12 bases left between them. The CDR3 protein is CASSFKLGVSYEQYF. CDR3 nucleotides: TGCGCCAGCAGCTTCAAGTTGGGCGTCTCCTACGAGCAGTACTTC.